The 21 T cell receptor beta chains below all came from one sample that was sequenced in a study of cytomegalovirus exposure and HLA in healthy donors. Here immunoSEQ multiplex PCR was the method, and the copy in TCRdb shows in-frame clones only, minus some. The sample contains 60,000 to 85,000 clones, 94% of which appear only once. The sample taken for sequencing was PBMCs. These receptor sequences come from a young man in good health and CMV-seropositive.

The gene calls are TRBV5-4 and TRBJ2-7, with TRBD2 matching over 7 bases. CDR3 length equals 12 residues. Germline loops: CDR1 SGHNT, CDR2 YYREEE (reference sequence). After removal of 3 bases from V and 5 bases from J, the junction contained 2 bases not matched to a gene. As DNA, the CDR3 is TGTGCCAGCAGCTCGGGACTAAACGAGCAGTACTTC. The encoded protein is CASSSGLNEQYF. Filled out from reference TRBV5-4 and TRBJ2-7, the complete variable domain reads ETGVTQSPTHLIKTRGQQVTLRCSSQSGHNTVSWYQQALGQGPQFIFQYYREEENGRGNFPPRFSGLQFPNYSSELNVNALELDDSALYLCASSSGLNEQYFGPGTRLTVT.

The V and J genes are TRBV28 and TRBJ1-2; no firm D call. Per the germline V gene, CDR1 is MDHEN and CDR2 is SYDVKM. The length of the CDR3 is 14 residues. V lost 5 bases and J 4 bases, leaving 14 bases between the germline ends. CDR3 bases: TGTGCCAGCAGTCCCCTCTCAGGTTCCTATGGCTACACCTTC. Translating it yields CASSPLSGSYGYTF.

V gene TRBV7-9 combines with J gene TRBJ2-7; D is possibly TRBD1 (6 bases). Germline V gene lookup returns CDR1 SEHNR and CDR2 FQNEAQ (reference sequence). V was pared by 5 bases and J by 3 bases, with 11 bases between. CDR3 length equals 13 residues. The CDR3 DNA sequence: TGTGCCAGCAGCCCGCAGGGGATCTACGAGCAGTACTTC. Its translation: CASSPQGIYEQYF.

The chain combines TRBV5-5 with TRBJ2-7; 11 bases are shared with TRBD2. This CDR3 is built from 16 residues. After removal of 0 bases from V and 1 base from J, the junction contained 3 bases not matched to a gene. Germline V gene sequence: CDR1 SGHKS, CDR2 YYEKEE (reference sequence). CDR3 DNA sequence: TGTGCCAGCAGCTTGGTTCTAGCGGGAGGATCCTACGAGCAGTACTTC. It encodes CASSLVLAGGSYEQYF.

CDR3: CASSEAKREHYEQYF. The CDR3 nucleotides are TGTGCCAGCAGTGAAGCTAAGCGGGAGCATTACGAGCAGTACTTC. The chain couples TRBV6-1 to TRBJ2-7, with 8 bases fitting TRBD2. V trimming: 0 bases; J trimming: 4 bases; junction bases outside the gene matches: 5. Germline CDR1 and CDR2: MNHNS and SASEGT. This CDR3 region has 15 residues.

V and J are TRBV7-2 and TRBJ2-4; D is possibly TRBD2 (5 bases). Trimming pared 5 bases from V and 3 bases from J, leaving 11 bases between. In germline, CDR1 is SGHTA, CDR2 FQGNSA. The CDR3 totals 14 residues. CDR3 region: CASSEDSYKNIQYF. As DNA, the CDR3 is TGTGCCAGCAGCGAGGACTCGTACAAAAACATTCAGTACTTC.

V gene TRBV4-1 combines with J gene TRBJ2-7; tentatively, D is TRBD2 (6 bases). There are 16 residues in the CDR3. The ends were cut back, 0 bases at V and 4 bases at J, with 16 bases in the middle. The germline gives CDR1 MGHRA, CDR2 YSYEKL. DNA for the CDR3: TGCGCCAGCAGCCAAGATCAAGCGGGCCGAGGATACGAGCAGTACTTC. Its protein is CASSQDQAGRGYEQYF.

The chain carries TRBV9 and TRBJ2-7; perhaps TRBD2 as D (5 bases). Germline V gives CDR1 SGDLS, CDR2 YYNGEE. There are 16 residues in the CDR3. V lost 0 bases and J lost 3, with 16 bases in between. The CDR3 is CASSVDPAEGYYEQYF. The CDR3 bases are TGTGCCAGCAGCGTAGATCCAGCGGAAGGATACTACGAGCAGTACTTC.

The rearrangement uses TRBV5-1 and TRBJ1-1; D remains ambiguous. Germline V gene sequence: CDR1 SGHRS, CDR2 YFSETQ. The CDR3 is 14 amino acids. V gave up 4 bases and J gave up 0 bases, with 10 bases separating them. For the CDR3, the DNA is TGCGCCAGCAGCGGAATGACACTGAACACTGAAGCTTTCTTT. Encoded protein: CASSGMTLNTEAFF.

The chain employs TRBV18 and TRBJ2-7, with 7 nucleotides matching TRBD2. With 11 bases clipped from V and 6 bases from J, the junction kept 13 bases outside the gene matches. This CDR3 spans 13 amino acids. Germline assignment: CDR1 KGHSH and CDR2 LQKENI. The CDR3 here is CAGSSGSSGEQYF. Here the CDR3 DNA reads TGTGCCGGAAGTAGCGGGTCGTCTGGCGAGCAGTACTTC.

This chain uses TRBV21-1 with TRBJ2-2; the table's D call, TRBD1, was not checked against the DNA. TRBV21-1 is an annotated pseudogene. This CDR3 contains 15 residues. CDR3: CASRRTGEYSGELFF. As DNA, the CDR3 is TGTGCCAGCAGAAGGACAGGGGAATATTCCGGGGAGCTGTTTTTT.

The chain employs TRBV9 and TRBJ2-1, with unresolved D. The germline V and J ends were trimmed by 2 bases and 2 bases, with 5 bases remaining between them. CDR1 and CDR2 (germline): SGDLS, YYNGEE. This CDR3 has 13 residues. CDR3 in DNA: TGTGCCAGCAGCGTGACACCCTACAATGAGCAGTTCTTC. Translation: CASSVTPYNEQFF.

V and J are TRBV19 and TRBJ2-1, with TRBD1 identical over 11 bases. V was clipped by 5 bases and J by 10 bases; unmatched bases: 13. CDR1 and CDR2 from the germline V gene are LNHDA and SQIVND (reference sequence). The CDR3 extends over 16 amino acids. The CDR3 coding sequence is TGTGCCAGTAGTGGGGACCGGGACAGGGGGATCAAAGAGCAGTTCTTC. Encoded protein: CASSGDRDRGIKEQFF.

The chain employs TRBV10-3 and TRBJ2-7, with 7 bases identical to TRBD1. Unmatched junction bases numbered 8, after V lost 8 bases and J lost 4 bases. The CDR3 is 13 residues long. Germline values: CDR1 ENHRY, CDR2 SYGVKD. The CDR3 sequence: CAISDRENYEQYF. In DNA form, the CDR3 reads TGTGCCATCTCAGACAGGGAAAATTACGAGCAGTACTTC.

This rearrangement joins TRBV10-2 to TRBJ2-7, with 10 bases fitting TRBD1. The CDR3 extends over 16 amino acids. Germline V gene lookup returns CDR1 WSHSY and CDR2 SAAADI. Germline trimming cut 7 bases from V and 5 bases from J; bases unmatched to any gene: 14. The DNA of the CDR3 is TGCGCCAGCAATGAAACCGGGACAGGGGATTTGGACGAGCAGTACTTC. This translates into CASNETGTGDLDEQYF.

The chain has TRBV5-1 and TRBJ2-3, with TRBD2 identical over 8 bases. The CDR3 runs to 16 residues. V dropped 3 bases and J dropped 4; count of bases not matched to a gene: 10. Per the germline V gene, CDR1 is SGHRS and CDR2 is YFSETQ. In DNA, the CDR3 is TGCGCCAGCAGCTACGGAGCGGGAGAGGGCTCAGATACGCAGTATTTT. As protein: CASSYGAGEGSDTQYF.

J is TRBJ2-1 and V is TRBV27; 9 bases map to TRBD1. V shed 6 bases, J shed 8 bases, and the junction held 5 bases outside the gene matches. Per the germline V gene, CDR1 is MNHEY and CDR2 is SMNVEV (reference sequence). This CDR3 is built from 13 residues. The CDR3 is CASRRQGVHEQFF. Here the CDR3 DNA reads TGTGCCAGCAGAAGACAGGGGGTCCATGAGCAGTTCTTC.

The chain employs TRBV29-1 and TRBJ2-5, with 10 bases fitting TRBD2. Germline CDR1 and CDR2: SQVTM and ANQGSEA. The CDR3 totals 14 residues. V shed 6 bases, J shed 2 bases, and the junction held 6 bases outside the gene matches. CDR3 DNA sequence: TGCAGCGTAGCCAGGACTAGCGGACAAGAGACCCAGTACTTC. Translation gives CSVARTSGQETQYF.

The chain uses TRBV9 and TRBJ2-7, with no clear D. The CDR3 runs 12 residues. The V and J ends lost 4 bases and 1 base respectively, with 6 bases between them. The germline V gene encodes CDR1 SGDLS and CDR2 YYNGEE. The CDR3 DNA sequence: TGTGCCAGCAGCCCCGGGTCCTACGAGCAGTACTTC. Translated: CASSPGSYEQYF.

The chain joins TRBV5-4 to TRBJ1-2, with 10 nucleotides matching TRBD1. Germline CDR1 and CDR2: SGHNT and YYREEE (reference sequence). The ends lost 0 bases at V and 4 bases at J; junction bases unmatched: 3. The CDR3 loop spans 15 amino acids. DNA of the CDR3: TGTGCCAGCAGCTTGGGTAGGACAGGGGGCTATGGCTACACCTTC. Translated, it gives CASSLGRTGGYGYTF.

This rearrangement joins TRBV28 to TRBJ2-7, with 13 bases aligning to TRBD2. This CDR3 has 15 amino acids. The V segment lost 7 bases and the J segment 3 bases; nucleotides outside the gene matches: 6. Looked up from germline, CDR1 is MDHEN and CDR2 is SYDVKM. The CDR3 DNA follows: TGTGCCAGCACCCAAAGGACTAGCGGGGGCTACGAGCAGTACTTC. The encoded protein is CASTQRTSGGYEQYF.